This T cell receptor (beta chain) is drawn from a study of beta chain features in type 1 diabetes. Study information: Across all samples, some 110 million sorted cells were examined. Study-wide results and limits: Across patients, naive, central memory and Treg TCRB repertoires exhibited apparently greater similarity than was observed across healthy donors. At VDJ recombination sites, type 1 diabetes patients had fewer insertions and more deleted nucleotides.

Purity exceeded 98% in all sorted populations. Germline values: CDR1 SGHNT, CDR2 YENEEA. The CDR3 consists of 17 residues. Trimming at V came to 5 bases and at J to 2 bases, leaving 12 bases not matched to a gene. Comment on this clone: No antigen is known for it.

TCRB transcripts that were expressed got sequenced, as all of the isolated RNA had been reverse transcribed. This table comes from immunoSEQ multiplex PCR, and its TCRdb copy is limited to in-frame clones, with some not included. The sample yields 310,000 or so clones, 8% seen once. This TCR was sampled from a woman under 30 in good health. The chain joins TRBV11-3 to TRBJ2-1; 7 bases match TRBD1. Specimen: central memory CD4+ T cells from blood. The DNA of the CDR3 is TGTGCCAGCAGCCCTTATGGAGACAGGGTAGCCTACAATGAGCAGTTCTTC. Its protein product is CASSPYGDRVAYNEQFF.